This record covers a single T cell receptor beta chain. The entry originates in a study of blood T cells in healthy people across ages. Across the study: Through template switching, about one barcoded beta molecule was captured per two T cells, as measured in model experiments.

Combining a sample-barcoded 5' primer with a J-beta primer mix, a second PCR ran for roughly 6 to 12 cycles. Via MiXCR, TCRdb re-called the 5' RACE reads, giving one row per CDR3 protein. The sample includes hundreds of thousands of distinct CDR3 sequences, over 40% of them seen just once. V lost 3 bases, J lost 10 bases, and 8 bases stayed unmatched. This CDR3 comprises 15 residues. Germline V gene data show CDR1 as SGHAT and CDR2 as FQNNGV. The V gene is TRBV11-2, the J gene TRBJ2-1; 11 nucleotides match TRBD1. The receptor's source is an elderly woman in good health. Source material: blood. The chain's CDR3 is CASSFGGQGGYEQFF. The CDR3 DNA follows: TGTGCCAGCAGCTTCGGGGGACAGGGGGGTTACGAGCAGTTCTTC.